This is a list of T cell receptor beta chains from one sample in a study of T-cell reconstitution after alpha-beta-depleted transplantation in children. TCRdb redid the calling of the PCR reads with MiXCR, one entry per CDR3 protein. Here the sample spans about 600,000 distinct CDR3 sequences, 23% being singletons. The source was PBMCs, mostly from graft donor cells, collected 360 days after TCRalphabeta/CD19-depleted stem cell transplant. The receptors here all came from a boy in the first two years of life who had a stem cell transplant for acute myeloid leukemia, so the T cells may come from the graft donor. CDR3s include the opening cysteine and the closing phenylalanine or tryptophan. A D gene is named only where the DNA matches it firmly. Some rows have no size entry. The others give once, few or many, or a class for an expanded clone.

j_gene	abundance	v_gene	d_gene	CDR3aa	CDR3nt
TRBJ1-1	NA	TRBV6-1	NA	CASTAGNTEAFF	TGTGCCAGCACGGCCGGGAACACTGAAGCTTTCTTT
TRBJ1-6	NA	TRBV20-1	NA	CSAAGRGFPTRYNSPLHF	TGCAGTGCTGCAGGCAGGGGCTTCCCAACTAGGTATAATTCACCCCTCCACTTT
TRBJ2-3	NA	TRBV6-1	TRBD2	CASSRRPGGGTDTQYF	TGTGCCAGCAGCCGACGTCCGGGGGGGGGCACAGATACGCAGTATTTT
TRBJ2-5	NA	TRBV24-1	TRBD1	CATSDSGTGKETQYF	TGTGCCACCAGCGATTCCGGGACAGGGAAAGAGACCCAGTACTTC
TRBJ2-3	once	TRBV6-1	NA	CASSNEPGADTQYF	TGTGCCAGCAGCAACGAGCCCGGGGCAGATACGCAGTATTTT
TRBJ2-7	NA	TRBV20-1	NA	CSARGANPSYEQYF	TGCAGTGCAAGGGGCGCCAATCCCTCCTACGAGCAGTACTTC
TRBJ1-1	NA	TRBV5-5	NA	CASSRTGYDTEAFF	TGTGCCAGCAGTAGAACAGGTTACGACACTGAAGCTTTCTTT
TRBJ1-6	NA	TRBV7-6	TRBD1	CASSANAGQGGSSPLHF	TGTGCCAGCAGCGCAAACGCAGGACAGGGAGGAAGTTCACCCCTCCACTTT
TRBJ1-1	few	TRBV5-6	TRBD1	CASSWDRGPNTEAFF	TGTGCCAGCAGCTGGGACAGAGGGCCGAACACTGAAGCTTTCTTT
TRBJ2-5	NA	TRBV28	NA	CASSFPTARPQETQYF	TGTGCCAGCAGTTTTCCGACGGCTAGACCCCAAGAGACCCAGTACTTC
TRBJ2-3	many	TRBV20-1	TRBD1	CSAKGGLDTQYF	TGCAGTGCTAAAGGGGGCTTAGATACGCAGTATTTT
TRBJ2-5	many	TRBV27	NA	CASSFGSRGETQYF	TGTGCCAGCAGTTTTGGTTCTAGGGGAGAGACCCAGTACTTC
TRBJ1-2	many	TRBV20-1	NA	CSAWDGAGGYTF	TGCAGTGCTTGGGACGGTGCGGGGGGCTACACCTTC
TRBJ1-6	many	TRBV6-5	NA	CASSLGGDNSPLHF	TGTGCCAGCAGTCTCGGAGGGGATAATTCACCCCTCCACTTT
TRBJ1-1	NA	TRBV29-1	NA	CSVDPRGAGYTEAFF	TGCAGCGTTGACCCTCGTGGGGCTGGGTACACTGAAGCTTTCTTT
TRBJ2-1	NA	TRBV7-9	NA	CASSMGAASSYNEQFF	TGTGCCAGCAGCATGGGGGCGGCGTCCTCCTACAATGAGCAGTTCTTC
TRBJ2-7	NA	TRBV13	NA	CASSPGGFSYEQYF	TGTGCCAGCAGCCCCGGTGGGTTTTCCTACGAGCAGTACTTC
TRBJ2-2	many	TRBV6-5	NA	CASSYNANTGELFF	TGTGCCAGCAGTTATAACGCGAACACCGGGGAGCTGTTTTTT
TRBJ2-1	many	TRBV28	TRBD2	CASLAGDNEQFF	TGTGCCAGCCTAGCGGGGGACAATGAGCAGTTCTTC
TRBJ2-1	many	TRBV20-1	NA	CSARLSSYNEQFF	TGCAGTGCTCGATTGAGCTCCTACAATGAGCAGTTCTTC
TRBJ2-5	many	TRBV9	NA	CASSPSVGVETQYF	TGTGCCAGCAGCCCGTCCGTGGGGGTGGAGACCCAGTACTTC
TRBJ2-5	NA	TRBV20-1	TRBD2	CSARARGELQETQYF	TGCAGTGCTAGAGCACGGGGGGAACTCCAAGAGACCCAGTACTTC
TRBJ2-2	NA	TRBV20-1	NA	CSAREGIPLDTGELFF	TGCAGTGCTAGAGAAGGGATCCCCCTGGACACCGGGGAGCTGTTTTTT
TRBJ2-4	many	TRBV4-3	NA	CATLPDRLNLAKNIQYF	TGCGCCACTCTACCGGACCGACTGAACCTAGCCAAAAACATTCAGTACTTC
TRBJ2-7	few	TRBV12-3/TRBV12-4	TRBD1	CASSSGQGGSYEQYF	TGTGCCAGCAGTTCGGGACAGGGGGGTTCCTACGAGCAGTACTTC
TRBJ1-4	many	TRBV5-1	NA	CASSLAGNEKLFF	TGCGCCAGCAGCTTGGCAGGGAATGAAAAACTGTTTTTT
TRBJ2-1	NA	TRBV24-1	TRBD2	CATSEAGGRLNEQFF	TGTGCCACCAGTGAAGCGGGGGGCCGGTTAAATGAGCAGTTCTTC
TRBJ1-5	few	TRBV20-1	NA	CSARGQVHQPQHF	TGCAGTGCAAGAGGGCAGGTTCATCAGCCCCAGCATTTT
TRBJ2-5	NA	TRBV20-1	NA	CSAQRVGLIETQYF	TGCAGTGCCCAGAGGGTAGGGCTAATAGAGACCCAGTACTTC
TRBJ2-7	few	TRBV5-8	TRBD2	CASSLDGGFYEQYF	TGTGCCAGCAGCTTGGACGGGGGGTTCTACGAGCAGTACTTC
TRBJ2-5	many	TRBV5-1	NA	CASSSGTPKETQYF	TGCGCCAGCAGCTCAGGGACACCAAAAGAGACCCAGTACTTC
TRBJ2-3	NA	TRBV24-1	TRBD1	CATSDSKGTGDTDTQYF	TGTGCCACCAGTGATAGTAAAGGGACAGGGGACACAGATACGCAGTATTTT
TRBJ1-1	once	TRBV6-5	NA	CASSSQGWGAFF	TGTGCCAGCAGTTCCCAGGGCTGGGGAGCTTTCTTT
TRBJ1-2	NA	TRBV28	NA	CASSSPNSIYNYGYTF	TGTGCCAGCAGTTCGCCCAACAGTATTTATAACTATGGCTACACCTTC
TRBJ1-1	many	TRBV5-1	NA	CASSFEGTEAFF	TGCGCCAGCAGCTTTGAGGGCACTGAAGCTTTCTTT
TRBJ1-5	NA	TRBV4-2	TRBD1	CASGPGTGNQPQHF	TGTGCCAGCGGCCCCGGGACAGGGAATCAGCCCCAGCATTTT